This T cell receptor beta chain was identified in a study of siplizumab effects on memory and regulatory T cells. V gave up 0 bases and J gave up 1 base; unmatched junction bases: 5. From germline, CDR1 is SGHRS and CDR2 YFSETQ. The CDR3 runs 16 residues. Concerning this clone itself: Its target is not known.

Notes on the study in general: Greater diversity than memory cells seemed evident in naive T cells, which also appeared to be major alloresponse contributors. Poor capture below about 10^-5 frequency left most alloreactive clones unmapped to unstimulated subsets.

It was 85,000 to 100,000 TCR templates that were assayed per sample. The protocol was immunoSEQ multiplex PCR, while the TCRdb copy is restricted to in-frame clones and leaves out a portion. The data contain 80,000 to 130,000 clones, about nine tenths of them singletons. Sequencing used CD4+ T cells sorted from blood. The sequence derives from a human donor in good health. Some clones in this sample may be carry-over from other donors' samples. The genes are TRBV5-1 and TRBJ1-1, with TRBD1 matching 8 bases. The CDR3 DNA sequence: TGCGCCAGCAGCTTGGAGACAGGGGCTTCGAACACTGAAGCTTTCTTT. Amino acid sequence: CASSLETGASNTEAFF.